This section outlines one T cell receptor beta chain sequence together with its context. The data are from a study of blood T cell repertoires in COVID-19. The overall study: Italy, Spain and the United States were the sources of the convalescent and acute COVID-19 samples. Nucleic acid was either cDNA or gDNA, and it came from T cells, B-cell-depleted T cells, or PBMCs.

Trimming cost V 5 bases and J 6 bases; bases outside gene matches: 8. The CDR3 length is 14 residues. The germline CDR1 and CDR2 sequences are SQVTM and ANQGSEA. In the original workflow: Reference gene primer amplification yielded estimated nucleated cell counts. TCRdb's table, derived via immunoSEQ multiplex PCR, lists solely in-frame clones and lacks some. V and J calls and clone size are copied from that table; D and trimming were computed from the DNA. The sample lists about 75,000 clones; about 79% were seen once. Sequenced material: peripheral blood. The sequence came from a woman aged 50 to 60 with acute or convalescent COVID-19. The rearrangement joins TRBV29-1 to TRBJ2-3, with 10 positions matching TRBD1. CDR3 amino acids: CSVIRDRGFDTQYF. For the CDR3, the DNA is TGCAGCGTTATCAGGGACAGGGGCTTCGATACGCAGTATTTT.